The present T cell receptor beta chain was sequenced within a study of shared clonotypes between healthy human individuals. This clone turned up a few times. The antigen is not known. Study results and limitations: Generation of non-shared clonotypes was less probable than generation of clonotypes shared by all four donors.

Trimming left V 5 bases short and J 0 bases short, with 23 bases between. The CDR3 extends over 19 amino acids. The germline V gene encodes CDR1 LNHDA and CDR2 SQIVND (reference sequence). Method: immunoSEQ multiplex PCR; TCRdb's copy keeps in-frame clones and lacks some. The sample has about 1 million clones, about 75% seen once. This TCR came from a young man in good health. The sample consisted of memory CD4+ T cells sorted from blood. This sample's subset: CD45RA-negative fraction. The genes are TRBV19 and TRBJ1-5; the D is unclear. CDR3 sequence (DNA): TGTGCCAGTAGTCATCAACCCGAGGGAGCTATCTATAGCAATCAGCCCCAGCATTTT. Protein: CASSHQPEGAIYSNQPQHF.